One sample yielded the 9 T cell receptor beta chains listed below, sequenced in a study of human thymus T cells. The table came from immunoSEQ multiplex PCR; TCRdb's copy has only in-frame clones and leaves some out. Of some 46,000 clones listed, approximately 95% are singletons. What was sequenced was blood. The receptors originated from a girl less than two years old with a congenital heart defect but otherwise immunologically healthy.

The chain links TRBV18 to TRBJ2-1, with 10 bases aligning to TRBD2. The CDR3 is 16 residues long. CDR1 and CDR2 (germline): KGHSH, LQKENI. Trimming at V came to 1 base and at J to 4 bases, leaving 4 bases not matched to a gene. CDR3 residues: CASSPRLAGVYNEQFF. For the CDR3, the DNA is TGTGCCAGCTCACCACGGCTAGCGGGAGTTTACAATGAGCAGTTCTTC.

The chain couples TRBV5-4 to TRBJ1-5; the D is unclear. Germline V gene lookup returns CDR1 SGHNT and CDR2 YYREEE (reference sequence). V was cut by 0 bases and J by 5 bases, with 12 bases left in between. This CDR3 spans 15 amino acids. In nucleotides, the CDR3 is TGTGCCAGCAGCTTGGACAGCCAACGGCATCAGCCCCAGCATTTT. Protein product: CASSLDSQRHQPQHF. The whole variable domain, remainder taken from reference TRBV5-4 and TRBJ1-5, is ETGVTQSPTHLIKTRGQQVTLRCSSQSGHNTVSWYQQALGQGPQFIFQYYREEENGRGNFPPRFSGLQFPNYSSELNVNALELDDSALYLCASSLDSQRHQPQHFGDGTRLSIL.

The rearrangement uses TRBV2 and TRBJ2-7; D is perhaps TRBD1 (5 bases). Germline values: CDR1 SNHLY, CDR2 FYNNEI. V was pared by 4 bases and J by 3 bases, with 16 bases between. The CDR3 loop spans 15 amino acids. The CDR3 reads CASSAYRSLLYEQYF. The CDR3 nucleotides are TGTGCCAGCAGTGCTTACAGGTCCCTCCTCTACGAGCAGTACTTC.

The table lists this clone with a count of one. The CDR3: CASSGLWDRETYGYTF. The CDR3, as DNA: TGTGCCAGCAGCGGGCTCTGGGACAGGGAAACCTATGGCTACACCTTC. The rearrangement joins TRBV9 to TRBJ1-2, with 9 positions matching TRBD1. This CDR3 comprises 16 residues. Trimming removed 3 bases from V and 4 bases from J; junction bases left unmatched: 10. Germline CDR1 SGDLS, CDR2 YYNGEE.

The chain couples TRBV7-6 to TRBJ1-3; D is possibly TRBD1 (6 bases). The length of the CDR3 is 15 residues. Trimming stripped 0 bases from V and 4 bases from J, with 10 bases between. The germline V gene has CDR1 SGHVS and CDR2 FNYEAQ. CDR3 nucleotide sequence: TGTGCCAGCAGCTTAGCTCTGGGGGCAGGAAACACCATATATTTT. Translated, it gives CASSLALGAGNTIYF.

V usage is TRBV7-2 and J usage is TRBJ2-1; no clear D. With 6 bases removed from V and 5 bases from J, the gap between germline ends came to 17 bases. Germline CDR1 and CDR2: SGHTA and FQGNSA. The CDR3 totals 15 residues. CDR3 coding DNA: TGTGCCAGCAGGGCTCGAACGTCATCGGACAATGAGCAGTTCTTC. Protein sequence: CASRARTSSDNEQFF. Drawing the rest from reference TRBV7-2 and TRBJ2-1, the complete variable domain is GAGVSQSPSNKVTEKGKDVELRCDPISGHTALYWYRQSLGQGLEFLIYFQGNSAPDKSGLPSDRFSAERTGGSVSTLTIQRTQQEDSAVYLCASRARTSSDNEQFFGPGTRLTVL.

This chain connects TRBV7-9 to TRBJ2-3; D is unclear. V gave up 8 bases and J gave up 0 bases, with 15 bases separating them. The CDR3 extends over 15 amino acids. Germline assignment: CDR1 SEHNR and CDR2 FQNEAQ (reference sequence). The CDR3 spells CASPIPGLSTDTQYF. The DNA of the CDR3 is TGTGCCAGCCCTATCCCCGGCCTTAGCACAGATACGCAGTATTTT.

This clone was recorded only once. The chain recombines TRBV29-1 with TRBJ2-3, with 11 bases aligning to TRBD2. V shed 6 bases and J 2 bases; nucleotides not matched to a gene: 7. The CDR3 loop spans 15 amino acids. The germline gives CDR1 SQVTM, CDR2 ANQGSEA. CDR3 protein: CSVSGTSGPTDTQYF. In DNA form, the CDR3 reads TGCAGCGTCTCCGGGACTAGCGGACCCACAGATACGCAGTATTTT.

The J gene is TRBJ2-3, the V gene TRBV7-2; D possibly corresponds to TRBD1 (7 bases). CDR1 and CDR2 from the germline V gene are SGHTA and FQGNSA. The CDR3 length is 15 residues. V lost 5 bases to trimming and J lost 4 bases, with 16 bases between them. CDR3 region: CASSPQGEAADTQYF. The CDR3 coding sequence is TGTGCCAGCAGCCCTCAGGGGGAGGCCGCAGATACGCAGTATTTT.